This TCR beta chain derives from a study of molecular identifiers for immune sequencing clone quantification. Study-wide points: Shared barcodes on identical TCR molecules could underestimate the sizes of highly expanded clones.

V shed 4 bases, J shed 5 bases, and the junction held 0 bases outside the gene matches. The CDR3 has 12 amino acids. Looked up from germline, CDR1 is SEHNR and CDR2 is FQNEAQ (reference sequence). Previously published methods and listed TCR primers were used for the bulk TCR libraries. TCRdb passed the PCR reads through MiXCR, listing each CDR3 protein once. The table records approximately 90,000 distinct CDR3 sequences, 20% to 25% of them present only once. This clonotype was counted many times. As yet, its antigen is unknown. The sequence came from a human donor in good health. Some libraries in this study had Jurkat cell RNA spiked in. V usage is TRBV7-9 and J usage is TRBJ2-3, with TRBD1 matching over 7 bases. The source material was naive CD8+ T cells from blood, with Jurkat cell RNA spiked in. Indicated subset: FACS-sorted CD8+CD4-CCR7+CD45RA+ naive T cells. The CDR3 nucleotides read TGTGCCAGCAGCTCAGGGGGAGATACGCAGTATTTT. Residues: CASSSGGDTQYF.